The sequence of this T cell receptor beta chain was determined in a study of blood T cell repertoires in COVID-19. Data came from immunoSEQ multiplex PCR; TCRdb stores just in-frame clones and leaves some out. The table has 350,000 to 450,000 clones, roughly nine tenths seen once; the top ten hold about 0.9%. This CDR3 region has 16 residues. V was clipped by 3 bases and J by 7 bases; unmatched bases: 10. CDR1 and CDR2 from the germline V gene are MNHEY and SMNVEV (reference sequence). The chain uses TRBV27 and TRBJ2-1; TRBD2 agrees at 9 bases. The sequence derives from a woman in her forties who had been exposed to COVID-19. The sample consisted of PBMCs or T cells enriched from blood (not recorded which). CDR3 protein: CASSLASSGRSNEQFF. The CDR3 region has the DNA TGTGCCAGCAGTTTGGCTTCCAGCGGGAGGTCAAATGAGCAGTTCTTC.